The source of this TCR beta chain is a study of T cells in localized non-small cell lung cancer. Overall study results and limits: There were a median around 59 of the top 100 tumor clones appearing in adjacent lung. Uninvolved adjacent lung showed the highest T cell clonality, exceeding tumor.

Regarding this clone: Its cognate antigen is unknown.

Clones were sequenced by immunoSEQ multiplex PCR, and TCRdb holds only the in-frame ones, with some missing. The sample carries just over 70,000 clones, 86% recorded once. Germline loops: CDR1 LNHDA, CDR2 SQIVND (reference sequence). V lost 1 base, J lost 0 bases, and 15 bases lay in between. The CDR3 runs 18 residues. The J gene is TRBJ1-4, the V gene TRBV19; D not certain. The sequenced sample was peripheral blood, obtained before any cancer treatment. This sequence originates from a male donor aged 60 or older with stage III squamous cell lung carcinoma. CDR3 nucleotides: TGTGCCAGTAGTATAGGCGGAGGGAGCCTTGCAACTAATGAAAAACTGTTTTTT. Protein: CASSIGGGSLATNEKLFF.